These 10 T cell receptor beta chains were all obtained from the same sample, sequenced in a study of blood T cell repertoires in COVID-19. Data came from immunoSEQ multiplex PCR; TCRdb stores just in-frame clones and leaves some out. The data hold about 170,000 clones, with less than 85% observed a single time. The sample comprised PBMCs or T cells enriched from blood (not recorded which). These TCRs come from a man aged 50-60 years who had recovered from COVID-19.

The rearrangement uses TRBV11-3 and TRBJ1-1; D is unclear. CDR1 and CDR2 from the germline V gene are SGHNT and YENEEA. Trimming took off 5 bases at V and 1 base at J, with 8 bases between the two ends. The CDR3 runs to 13 residues. The CDR3 nucleotides are TGTGCCAGCAGCCGCCCCGGGAACACTGAAGCTTTCTTT. Protein product: CASSRPGNTEAFF.

The DNA for the CDR3 is TGTGCCAGCAGCGCGACCCCGGAAAGAGGTGTAAGCTCCTATAATTCACCCCTCCACTTT. Protein product: CASSATPERGVSSYNSPLHF. The chain links TRBV9 to TRBJ1-6; D is undetermined. V was pared by 3 bases and J by 0 bases, with 22 bases between. The CDR3 is 20 amino acids. Per germline, CDR1 SGDLS and CDR2 YYNGEE. Full variable domain (outside the CDR3, taken from reference TRBV9 and TRBJ1-6): DSGVTQTPKHLITATGQRVTLRCSPRSGDLSVYWYQQSLDQGLQFLIQYYNGEERAKGNILERFSAQQFPDLHSELNLSSLELGDSALYFCASSATPERGVSSYNSPLHFGNGTRLTVT.

The chain employs TRBV2 and TRBJ2-1; TRBD2 matches 7 bases. From germline, CDR1 is SNHLY and CDR2 FYNNEI. CDR3 size: 15 residues. V was clipped by 7 bases and J by 7 bases; unmatched bases: 13. The CDR3 DNA reads as TGTGCCAGCACCCGGGAGGTCATTCATGGGAATGAGCAGTTCTTC. Its translation is CASTREVIHGNEQFF.

This clone was observed once. CDR3 residues: CASSLGGYYGYTF. The CDR3, as DNA: TGTGCCAGCAGCCTGGGAGGGTACTATGGCTACACCTTC. This chain connects TRBV5-8 to TRBJ1-2, with unresolved D. Trimming shortened V by 4 bases and J by 3 bases, and 10 bases separated the two germline ends. This CDR3 has 13 residues. The V gene's germline CDR1 is SGHTS and CDR2 YDEGEE.

The chain combines TRBV24-1 with TRBJ2-3; 11 bases align to TRBD2. Germline-derived CDR1 and CDR2 are KGHDR and SFDVKD. This CDR3 contains 16 residues. With V trimmed by 7 bases and J by 5 bases, 10 bases remained unmatched. The CDR3, as DNA: TGTGCCACCAGGAGCCGACTAGCGGGGACCAAAGATACGCAGTATTTT. Translated, it gives CATRSRLAGTKDTQYF.

The rearrangement uses TRBV5-6 and TRBJ1-2, with 10 bases fitting TRBD1. CDR1 SGHDT and CDR2 YYEEEE come from the germline V gene. V lost 3 bases, J lost 7 bases, and 9 bases stayed unmatched. The CDR3 spans 15 residues. The CDR3 spells CASSWGEGQGSGYTF. Written as DNA, the CDR3 is TGTGCCAGCAGCTGGGGCGAGGGACAGGGGTCTGGCTACACCTTC.

The chain combines TRBV19 with TRBJ1-1; no clear D. The CDR3 covers 13 residues. V was trimmed by 0 bases and J by 1 base, leaving 3 bases between them. The germline V gene has CDR1 LNHDA and CDR2 SQIVND (reference sequence). CDR3 DNA: TGTGCCAGTAGTATAGATCGGAACACTGAAGCTTTCTTT. It is translated as CASSIDRNTEAFF.

This clone turned up a few times. The gene calls are TRBV5-4 and TRBJ2-7; TRBD1 matches at 8 bases. Germline V gives CDR1 SGHNT, CDR2 YYREEE (reference sequence). V dropped 4 bases and J dropped 3; count of bases not matched to a gene: 3. The CDR3 spans 13 residues. This chain's CDR3 is CASSRGQGYEQYF. The CDR3 bases are TGTGCCAGCAGCAGAGGACAGGGCTACGAGCAGTACTTC.

The chain recombines TRBV6-5 with TRBJ2-5, with 7 bases aligning to TRBD2. The length of the CDR3 is 12 residues. The trim removed 8 bases at V and 1 base at J, leaving 1 base unmatched. Looked up from germline, CDR1 is MNHEY and CDR2 is SVGAGI. The CDR3 reads CASGEGQETQYF. CDR3 sequence (DNA): TGTGCCAGCGGGGAGGGCCAAGAGACCCAGTACTTC.

The chain links TRBV10-3 to TRBJ1-2; TRBD1 aligns across 9 bases. Germline CDR1 ENHRY, CDR2 SYGVKD. Losses at the gene ends were 2 bases for V and 0 bases for J; bases not matched to a gene: 4. CDR3 length: 16 residues. The CDR3 DNA is TGTGCCATCAGTGAGCCCGGACAGGGGACTAACTATGGCTACACCTTC. Encoded protein: CAISEPGQGTNYGYTF.